This T cell receptor (beta chain) is from a study of T cell repertoires in cytomegalovirus infection (dated by TCRdb to about 2019). For the wider study: Donor HLA type was relevant to the analysis, because carriage of CMV infection together with the matching HLA type was indicated by public TCR beta signatures.

This clonotype was seen repeatedly, ten times or more. Its antigen remains unidentified. It has no much larger one-base neighbor in the sample; base qualities were not kept. The investigation overall reported the following: Carriers of CMV infection plus the relevant HLA type were discriminated by the cumulative frequency of public TCR beta family members in the study cohort and in an independent roughly 370-donor cohort. The ex vivo response was dominated by HLA-C-restricted CMV-specific TCR beta clonotypes, which also provided the single most frequent clonotype in two of eight donors.

These reads were obtained on an Illumina HiSeq 1500. Clones were called with MiXCR by TCRdb after fastp trimmed the public reads at Q25, and only in-frame beta chains were retained. Each record represents a unique CDR3 protein, reported with the most common genes and DNA among its rows. For this sample there are roughly 320,000 distinct CDR3 sequences; 9% to 9.5% appear just once. Approximately 4.5% of the sample belongs to the ten largest clones. The sequenced sample was PBMCs. The origin of this receptor is a human donor in good health (CMV status not recorded). Some clones in this sample may be carry-over from other donors' samples.

The nucleotides are TGTGCCAGCAGCCCGGGGATGAGCGGGAGAGCCGAAGATACGCAGTATTTT. This sequence encodes CASSPGMSGRAEDTQYF. In this chain, TRBV7-8 is recombined with TRBJ2-3; a stretch of 8 junction bases matches TRBD2. Including cysteine and phenylalanine, the CDR3 has 17 amino acids. CDR3 DNA only is kept here, 51 bases in frame from base 1. For CDR1 and CDR2, the germline V gene lists SGHVS and FQNEAQ. Here V drops 5 bases and J drops 5 bases, and the junction holds 15 bases not matched to any gene.